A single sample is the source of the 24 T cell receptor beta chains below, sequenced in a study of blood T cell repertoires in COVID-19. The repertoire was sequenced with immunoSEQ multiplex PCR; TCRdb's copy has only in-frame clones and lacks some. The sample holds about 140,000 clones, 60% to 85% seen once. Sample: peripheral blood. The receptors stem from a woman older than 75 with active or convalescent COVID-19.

The CDR3 DNA reads TGCGCCAGCAGCTTTCGGCGGGGGGGCGCCGGGGAGCTGTTTTTT. Encoded protein: CASSFRRGGAGELFF. The chain couples TRBV5-1 to TRBJ2-2, with 9 bases that match TRBD2. With 2 bases clipped from V and 6 bases from J, the junction kept 5 bases outside the gene matches. CDR1 SGHRS and CDR2 YFSETQ come from the germline V gene. The CDR3 is made up of 15 amino acids.

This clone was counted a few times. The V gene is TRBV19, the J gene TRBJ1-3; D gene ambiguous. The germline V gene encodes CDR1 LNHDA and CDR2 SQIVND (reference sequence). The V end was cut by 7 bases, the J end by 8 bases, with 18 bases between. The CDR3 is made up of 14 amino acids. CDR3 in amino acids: CASTKETLGDTIYF. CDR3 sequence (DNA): TGTGCCAGTACCAAAGAGACCCTGGGAGACACCATATATTTT.

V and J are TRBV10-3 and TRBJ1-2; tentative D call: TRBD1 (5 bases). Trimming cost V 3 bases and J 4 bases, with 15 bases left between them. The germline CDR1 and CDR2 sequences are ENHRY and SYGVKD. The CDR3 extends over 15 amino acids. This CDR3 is CAISDSGDFGYGYTF. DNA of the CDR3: TGTGCCATCAGTGATTCCGGGGACTTCGGCTATGGCTACACCTTC.

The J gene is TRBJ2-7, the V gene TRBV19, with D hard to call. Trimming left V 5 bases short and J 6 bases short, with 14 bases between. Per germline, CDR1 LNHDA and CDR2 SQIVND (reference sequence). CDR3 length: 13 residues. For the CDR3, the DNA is TGTGCCAGTAGTGTACGCGGCCGAGGCGAGCAGTACTTC. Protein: CASSVRGRGEQYF.

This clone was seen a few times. CDR3 protein: CATRGDINNSPLHF. The CDR3 DNA reads TGTGCCACCAGAGGGGACATCAATAATTCACCCCTCCACTTT. The genes are TRBV5-8 and TRBJ1-6, with D maybe TRBD1 (6 bases). Germline assignment: CDR1 SGHTS and CDR2 YDEGEE. The CDR3 is 14 amino acids. V gave up 9 bases and J gave up 5 bases, with 15 bases separating them.

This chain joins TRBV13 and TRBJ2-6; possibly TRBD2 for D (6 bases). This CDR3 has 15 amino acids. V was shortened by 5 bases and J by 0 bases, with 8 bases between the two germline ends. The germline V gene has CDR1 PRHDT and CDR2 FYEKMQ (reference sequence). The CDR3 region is CASSHGSSGANVLTF. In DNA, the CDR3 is TGTGCCAGCAGCCACGGGAGCTCTGGGGCCAACGTCCTGACTTTC.

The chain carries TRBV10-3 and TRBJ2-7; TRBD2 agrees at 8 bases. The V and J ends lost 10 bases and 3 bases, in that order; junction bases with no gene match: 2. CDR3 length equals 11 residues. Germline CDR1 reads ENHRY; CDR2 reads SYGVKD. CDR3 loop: CATGTSYEQYF. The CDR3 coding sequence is TGTGCCACAGGGACTAGCTACGAGCAGTACTTC.

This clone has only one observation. The CDR3 sequence: CASSQVYGGGNEQFF. The CDR3 region has the DNA TGTGCCAGCAGCCAAGTATACGGGGGGGGGAATGAGCAGTTCTTC. J is TRBJ2-1 and V is TRBV4-2; 8 bases match TRBD2. The CDR3 sequence is 15 residues long. The V gene end was trimmed by 1 base and the J gene end by 7 bases; junction bases not matched to a gene: 6. The germline V gene has CDR1 LGHNA and CDR2 YNFKEQ.

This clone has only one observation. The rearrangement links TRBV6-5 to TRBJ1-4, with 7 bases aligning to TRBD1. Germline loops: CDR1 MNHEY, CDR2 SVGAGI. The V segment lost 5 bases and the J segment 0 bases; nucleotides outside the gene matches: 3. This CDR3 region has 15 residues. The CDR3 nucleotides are TGTGCCAGCAGTAAAACAGGGGCAACTAATGAAAAACTGTTTTTT. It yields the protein CASSKTGATNEKLFF.

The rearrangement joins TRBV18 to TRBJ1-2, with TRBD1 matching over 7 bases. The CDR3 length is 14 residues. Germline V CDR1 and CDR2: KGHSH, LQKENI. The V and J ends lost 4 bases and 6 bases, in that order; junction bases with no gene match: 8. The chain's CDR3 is CASSQGAPPDGYTF. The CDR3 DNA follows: TGTGCCAGCTCACAGGGGGCACCCCCGGATGGCTACACCTTC.

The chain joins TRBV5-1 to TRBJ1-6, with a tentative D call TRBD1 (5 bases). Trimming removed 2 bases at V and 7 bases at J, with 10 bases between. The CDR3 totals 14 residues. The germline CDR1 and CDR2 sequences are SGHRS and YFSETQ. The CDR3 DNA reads TGCGCCAGCAGCTTATCTTCAGGGAATTCACCCCTCCACTTT. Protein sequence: CASSLSSGNSPLHF.

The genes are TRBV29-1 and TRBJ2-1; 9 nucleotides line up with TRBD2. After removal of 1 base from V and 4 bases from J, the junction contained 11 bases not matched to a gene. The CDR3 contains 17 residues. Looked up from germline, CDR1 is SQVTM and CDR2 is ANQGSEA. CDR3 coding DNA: TGCAGCGTTGAAGGGGTCGGAGCGGGGGGCCAATACAATGAGCAGTTCTTC. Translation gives CSVEGVGAGGQYNEQFF.

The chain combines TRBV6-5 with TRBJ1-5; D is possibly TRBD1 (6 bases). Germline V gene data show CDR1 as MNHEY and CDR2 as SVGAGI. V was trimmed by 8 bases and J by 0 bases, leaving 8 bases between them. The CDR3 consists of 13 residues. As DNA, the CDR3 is TGTGCCAGCGCACAGGGTAGCAATCAGCCCCAGCATTTT. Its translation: CASAQGSNQPQHF.

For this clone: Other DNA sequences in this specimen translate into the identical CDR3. The CDR3 bases are TGCGCCAGCAGCTTGGACAGGGGGAACACTGAAGCTTTCTTT. Residues: CASSLDRGNTEAFF. This rearrangement joins TRBV5-1 to TRBJ1-1, with 7 positions matching TRBD1. The CDR3 contains 14 residues. Looked up from germline, CDR1 is SGHRS and CDR2 is YFSETQ. Trimming cost V 0 bases and J 1 base; bases outside gene matches: 0.

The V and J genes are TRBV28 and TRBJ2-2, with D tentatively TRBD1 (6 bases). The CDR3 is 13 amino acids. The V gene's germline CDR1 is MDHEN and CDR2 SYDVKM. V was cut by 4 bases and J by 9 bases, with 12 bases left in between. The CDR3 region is CASSSNRARELFF. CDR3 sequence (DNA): TGTGCCAGCAGTTCTAACAGGGCCCGGGAGCTGTTTTTT.

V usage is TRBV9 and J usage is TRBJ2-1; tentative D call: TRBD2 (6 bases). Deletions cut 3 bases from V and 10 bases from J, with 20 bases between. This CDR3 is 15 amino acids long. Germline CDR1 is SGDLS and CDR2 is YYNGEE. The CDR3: CASSAILGSYGEQFF. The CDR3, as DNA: TGTGCCAGCAGCGCCATCCTCGGGAGCTACGGGGAGCAGTTCTTC.

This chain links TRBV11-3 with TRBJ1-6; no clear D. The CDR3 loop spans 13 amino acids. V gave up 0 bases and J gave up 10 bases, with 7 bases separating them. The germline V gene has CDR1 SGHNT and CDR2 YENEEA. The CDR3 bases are TGTGCCAGCAGCTTAGATCCGGGGTCACCCCTCCACTTT. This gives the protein CASSLDPGSPLHF. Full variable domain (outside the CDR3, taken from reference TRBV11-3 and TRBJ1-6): EAGVVQSPRYKIIEKKQPVAFWCNPISGHNTLYWYLQNLGQGPELLIRYENEEAVDDSQLPKDRFSAERLKGVDSTLKIQPAELGDSAVYLCASSLDPGSPLHFGNGTRLTVT.

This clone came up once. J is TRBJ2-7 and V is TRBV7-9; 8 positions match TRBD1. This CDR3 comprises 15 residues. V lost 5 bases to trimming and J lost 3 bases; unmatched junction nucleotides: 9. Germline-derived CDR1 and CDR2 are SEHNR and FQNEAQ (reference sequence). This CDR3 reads CASSRAGGDSYEQYF. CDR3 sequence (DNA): TGTGCCAGCAGCCGAGCAGGGGGCGATAGCTACGAGCAGTACTTC.

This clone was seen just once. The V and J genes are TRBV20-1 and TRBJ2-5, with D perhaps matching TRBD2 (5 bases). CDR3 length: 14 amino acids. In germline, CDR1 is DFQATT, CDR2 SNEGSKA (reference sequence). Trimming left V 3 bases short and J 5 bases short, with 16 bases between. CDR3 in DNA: TGCAGTGCTAGTTCACTAGGTCTTCCTGAGACCCAGTACTTC. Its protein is CSASSLGLPETQYF.

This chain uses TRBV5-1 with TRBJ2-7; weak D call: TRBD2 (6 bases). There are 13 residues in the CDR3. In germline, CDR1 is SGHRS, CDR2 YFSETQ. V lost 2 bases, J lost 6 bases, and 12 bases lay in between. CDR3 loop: CASSFGDGGEQYF. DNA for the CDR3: TGCGCCAGCAGCTTCGGTGACGGGGGCGAGCAGTACTTC.

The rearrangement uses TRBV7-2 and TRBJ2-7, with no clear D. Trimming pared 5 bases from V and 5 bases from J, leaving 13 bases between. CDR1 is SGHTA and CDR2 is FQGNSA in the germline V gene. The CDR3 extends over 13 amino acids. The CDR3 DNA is TGTGCCAGCAGCCTATACCTGCCCCACGAGCAGTACTTC. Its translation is CASSLYLPHEQYF.

The CDR3: CASSFGPRTSYNSPLHF. For the CDR3, the DNA is TGTGCCAGCAGTTTTGGACCTCGGACTAGTTATAATTCACCCCTCCACTTT. The chain couples TRBV27 to TRBJ1-6, with unresolved D. In germline, CDR1 is MNHEY, CDR2 SMNVEV (reference sequence). Trimming pared 3 bases from V and 4 bases from J, leaving 16 bases between. CDR3 length equals 17 residues.

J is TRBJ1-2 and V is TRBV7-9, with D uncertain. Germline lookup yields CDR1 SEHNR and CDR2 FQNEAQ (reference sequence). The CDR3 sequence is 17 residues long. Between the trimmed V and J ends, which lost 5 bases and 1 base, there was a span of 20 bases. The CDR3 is CASSPMTRTSLNYGYTF. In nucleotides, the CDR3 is TGTGCCAGCAGCCCCATGACAAGAACCAGCCTTAACTATGGCTACACCTTC.

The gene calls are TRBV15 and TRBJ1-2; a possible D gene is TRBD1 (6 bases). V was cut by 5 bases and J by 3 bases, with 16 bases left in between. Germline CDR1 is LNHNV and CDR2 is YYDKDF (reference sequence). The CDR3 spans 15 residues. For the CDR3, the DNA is TGTGCCACCAGCGCTTCGCGGGGGCCGGACTATGGCTACACCTTC. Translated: CATSASRGPDYGYTF.